This TCR beta chain was captured in a study of T cell responses to AZD1222 COVID-19 vaccine. Data came from immunoSEQ multiplex PCR; TCRdb stores just in-frame clones and leaves some out. The sample shows about 110,000 clones, around 83% of them seen only once. This clone was found a few times. Germline V gives CDR1 MDHEN, CDR2 SYDVKM. V lost 1 base and J 7 bases, leaving 19 bases between the germline ends. The CDR3 is 17 residues long. The chain couples TRBV28 to TRBJ1-4; tentatively, D is TRBD1 (5 bases). This TCR was sampled from an adult in good health. The sequencing used peripheral blood, collected on day 0 of AZD1222 vaccination. This CDR3 is CASSLLSAGLAAEKLFF. DNA for the CDR3: TGTGCCAGCAGTTTATTGTCGGCAGGGCTTGCGGCTGAAAAACTGTTTTTT.